This TCR beta chain was recorded in a study of cytomegalovirus exposure and HLA in healthy donors (dated by TCRdb to 2015 to 2018). Describing the broader study: An earlier analysis of some 500 of the donors reported approximately 300 Gb of sequence data and about 100 million unique TCR beta sequences from roughly 200 million T cells. Roughly 300 gigabases of sequencing data and roughly 90 million unique TCR sequences were included in an early release covering several hundred HLA-typed donors. Of the 300 to 400 genotyped donors, about 80% fell in the genetic ancestry cluster associated with self-reported Caucasian donors. The aim of the study was to test whether cataloging public T cell receptors could identify signatures of past pathogen exposure. The study used immunosequencing to profile the T cell repertoires of more than 650 subjects and linked those repertoires to cytomegalovirus serostatus. Along with the roughly 700-subject first cohort, a separate validation cohort of over 90 different subjects was used. High-throughput TCR immunosequencing, statistical association of individual TCRs with disease status, and machine learning were combined to predict cytomegalovirus infection status. A later analysis re-examined previously published TCR beta repertoires from about 700 donors and added high-resolution HLA genotyping to investigate patterns of TCR occurrence. In the later analysis, no new phenotypic data were used to find candidate immune exposures; instead, reliance was placed on TCR beta sequences and their occurrence across donors. An earlier analysis of 587 of the donors used high-throughput TCR beta sequencing to judge whether each TCR beta V gene segment behaved as functional or pseudogenic. Alongside the repertoire data, information on donor age, sex, ethnicity and CMV serostatus was compiled. A later genetic analysis took genome-wide SNP genotypes for about three fifths of the roughly 670 donors and used that subset as a discovery cohort. Every repertoire in the discovery cohort had been generated on one and the same sequencing platform. HLA typing covered class I and class II loci at four-digit resolution. Typing coverage varied by locus: about 629-640 donors for A, B, C, DRB1 and DQB1; roughly 500 for DQA1; 600 to 610 for DPA1; around 450 for DPB1. Roughly 5 DR-DQ haplotypes were handled as single units for association and clustering, since linkage in the cohort was strong. On average, 235,054 unique TCR beta nucleotide sequences were sequenced per donor among a few hundred genotyped donors of the cohort, with 15% to 20% of those sequences being non-productive. Overall results and qualifications from the work: In vitro tests confirmed that a few of the cytomegalovirus-associated TCR beta chains recognize cytomegalovirus antigens. Across donors, most TCR sequences were observed very rarely, whereas some public TCRs were present in many individuals. In a later genetic analysis, a missense DCLRE1C variant was associated with V-gene and J-gene trimming of TCR beta chains, and the association was replicated in an independent cohort. This cohort had only TCR beta chains sequenced, and the lack of alpha or paired-chain data limited which features could be detected. Approximately 16 rarely observed V segments, including chromosome 9 orphons, were excluded from the earlier analysis of several hundred of the donors because counts were too low. The authors suggested that the approach could potentially be extended to other disease states and immunological phenotypes. At a false discovery rate of 0.05, a later analysis linked around 15,000 TCR beta sequences to specific HLA alleles. A later genetic analysis reported fewer N-insertions in productive TCRs among donors in an Asian-associated ancestry cluster than the roughly 640-donor mean. According to a later analysis, parvovirus B19, influenza, CMV and Epstein-Barr virus appeared linked to several top co-occurrence clusters. A total of about 180 TCR beta chains were listed by the study as associated with cytomegalovirus. The only immune exposure information available for the cohort was CMV serostatus. The classifier was reported to diagnose cytomegalovirus status with high specificity and sensitivity in both the original and validation cohorts. When HLA alleles, especially DR and DQ, strongly co-occurred, TCR associations were difficult to assign to individual alleles. Linkage disequilibrium might explain the correlated functional status among segregating V segments, but an unknown experimental factor could not be excluded. An earlier analysis of 450 to 750 of the donors showed that most TCR beta V segments appeared in productive rearrangements either about 87% or about 30% of the time, which broadly matched IMGT annotations. Compared with equally common non-associated chains, HLA-associated TCR beta chains in a later analysis were more clonally expanded and had lower generation probabilities. Presence/absence analyses assumed roughly uniform sequencing depth across donors, an assumption that may not hold. A later analysis found that most CMV-associated TCR beta chains appeared HLA-restricted, with HLA associations seemingly driven largely by CMV exposure. The 87-base-pair reads could not distinguish some IMGT-functional V segments, including TRBV6-2 and TRBV6-3, so those segments were excluded. In a later analysis, the rate of TCR association differed among HLA loci, with DRB1 alleles having the most associated TCRs and HLA-C alleles having the fewest. The sequencing pipeline was judged likely to have produced a cluster of highly shared sequence variants as a technical artifact. HLA typing was unavailable for some donors at each locus, so association tests used only the typed subset. A further reported finding was that TCR beta sequences accurately predicted the HLA-A and HLA-B alleles for most subjects in the first cohort.

The cohort comprised approximately 700 healthy bone marrow donors. Cohort members were all nominally healthy when sampled, although unrecorded immune exposures were likely present. The donor was CMV seropositive and belonged to the group of around 300 seropositive cohort members. A peripheral blood sample was provided by each donor, and peripheral blood mononuclear cells were used for TCR beta sequencing. Genomic DNA extraction from the blood cell samples was performed with the Qiagen DNeasy Blood Extraction Kit. Trimming removed 3 bases from V and 0 bases from J, leaving 12 bases between the germline ends. The germline V gene supplies CDR1 ENHRY and CDR2 SYGVKD. Counted from cysteine to phenylalanine, this CDR3 has 16 amino acids. Only the CDR3 portion is preserved as DNA: 48 bases, with reading frame beginning at the first base. Library prep was done by the immunoSEQ multiplex PCR assay. For the multiplex PCR, a mixture combining 60 forward primers for TCR Vbeta segments and 13 reverse primers for TCR Jbeta segments was used. A multiplex PCR assay on genomic DNA amplified the CDR3 region of rearranged TCR beta genes. The Illumina HiSeq System was used to sequence the amplified TCR beta libraries as 87-base-pair reads. Per the source publication's procedure: In a later analysis, tens of millions of unique TCR beta chains were counted across the 500 to 850 repertoires, and about 10 million of these chains were shared by at least two donors. Raw reads were error-corrected and collapsed into unique sequences by a nearest-neighbor algorithm in which closely related sequences were merged to remove PCR and sequencing errors. Alignment of CDR3 sequences to IMGT reference sequences was used to assign V, D and J gene segments. For a sequence to be retained, a match of at least six nucleotides was required to both a V gene segment and a J gene segment. Rearrangements were called productive when the CDR3 lacked stop codons and stayed in frame with V and J; all others were non-productive. Following IMGT convention, CDR3 was defined as the stretch from the second conserved V-encoded cysteine up to the conserved J-encoded phenylalanine. Sequences without an unambiguous match to a single V gene segment were excluded from the earlier analysis of almost 600 of the donors. An earlier analysis of a few hundred of the donors classified V segments as functional when productive rearrangements were above 56.7% and as segregating when the standard deviation between donors was above 5%. A statistical classification framework was built for diagnosing cytomegalovirus status from the catalog of TCR beta chain sequences. In a later analysis, V and J genes were assigned by comparing TCR nucleotide sequences against IMGT/GENE-DB human TR gene sequences. In a later analysis, CDR3 sequences and most-parsimonious VDJ recombination scenarios were assigned using the TCRdist pipeline. A later analysis defined each TCR beta chain by its CDR3 amino acid sequence plus V-gene family, and excluded reads lacking a unique V-gene family. A later analysis removed several hundred highly shared, low-generation-probability nucleotide sequences to deal with suspected cross-contamination and a sequencing artifact. In a later analysis, a clonal expansion index was calculated for each public chain from normalized within-repertoire ranks of inferred template counts. A later analysis computed generation probabilities with a VDJ recombination model fitted to out-of-frame rearrangements, and checked the results against IGoR. Hypergeometric tests were used in a later analysis to score TCR-TCR, TCR-HLA and TCR-CMV co-occurrence, with a repertoire-size bias correction applied to the TCR pairs. False discovery rates were estimated in a later analysis by permuting HLA or CMV assignments 20 times. In a later analysis, co-occurring TCRs were grouped with DBSCAN, and TCRdist sequence similarity was added when clustering was performed within HLA-allele-positive subsets. For co-occurrence clustering, repertoires with fewer than 30,000 or more than 120,000 public chains were excluded, along with a handful of repertoires with anomalous nucleotide sharing. TCRdb retrieved this table from immuneACCESS and kept in-frame rearrangements only. Not all clones are present; in checked studies, unresolved V genes account for under half, and no reason is known for the remainder. The V and J calls and clone size come from that table; D and trimming were worked out from the DNA. The sample profile shows 200,000 to 300,000 clones; approximately 84% of them were found once. The top ten constitute 2% to 2.5% of the sample.

For this clone: The target of this receptor is not known. Per-base qualities were not stored, and no clone one base away is much larger.

The TCR was taken from a woman between 35 and 50 years old in good health and CMV-seropositive. Sequencing used PBMCs. Recombination linked TRBV10-3 to TRBJ1-5, and perhaps TRBD1 as D gene, on 6 matching bases. The encoded CDR3 is CAISDAGQYSNQPQHF. At the DNA level, the sequence is TGTGCCATCAGTGATGCCGGACAGTATAGCAATCAGCCCCAGCATTTT.